The 19 T cell receptor beta chains below all came from one sample that was sequenced in a study of Ad26.COV2.S vaccination and SARS-CoV-2 variants listed by TCRdb under 2021. The sample's treatment or condition label, in plain terms: roughly 19 received Ad26.COV2.S at low or high dose, single or two shots; roughly 5 received placebo; per-sample allocation not given. For vaccine and placebo recipients, repertoires were sequenced using samples collected on day 63 after the first injection. Library construction relied on the immunoSEQ multiplex PCR assay. In TCRdb, the immuneACCESS table is reduced to in-frame sequences with V and J assigned. These tables do not hold every clone; where another copy was compared, an unresolved V gene accounts for under half, and the others remain unexplained. This sample gives roughly 700,000 clones in total; roughly 90% of them show up just once. Approximately 1.5% of the sample is held by the ten biggest clonotypes.

Sequencing was performed on peripheral blood, taken in a trial of Ad26.COV2.S vaccine versus placebo. These receptors were taken from a person aged 18-60 years who received the Ad26.COV2.S COVID-19 vaccine or a placebo.

The chain is built from TRBV3-1 (or the pseudogene TRBV3-2) and TRBJ2-3; TRBD2 might be the D (7 bases). V shed 3 bases and J shed 6 bases, with 13 bases lying between them. Germline V gene sequence: CDR1 LGHDT, CDR2 YNNKEL (reference sequence). This CDR3 region has 14 residues. The CDR3 sequence: CASSHGGRDDTQYF. The CDR3 DNA follows: TGTGCCAGCAGCCACGGGGGGCGCGATGATACGCAGTATTTT.

This chain links TRBV4-2 with TRBJ2-7; 9 bases line up with TRBD2. J was trimmed by 7 bases and V by 3 bases; bases with no gene match: 7. From germline, CDR1 is LGHNA and CDR2 YNFKEQ. CDR3 length equals 14 residues. CDR3 sequence reads: CASSHSGTSGEQYF. The CDR3 nucleotides read TGTGCCAGCAGCCATTCGGGAACTAGCGGGGAGCAGTACTTC.

The chain joins TRBV4-3 to TRBJ1-1, with a weak D call TRBD1 (5 bases). V shed 0 bases and J shed 4 bases, with 12 bases lying between them. In germline, CDR1 is LGHNA, CDR2 YSLEER. The length of the CDR3 is 15 residues. The CDR3 here is CASSQEVFGGTEAFF. DNA for the CDR3: TGCGCCAGCAGCCAAGAGGTATTCGGGGGCACTGAAGCTTTCTTT.

The J gene is TRBJ2-1, the V gene TRBV29-1; D may be TRBD1 or TRBD2 (8 bases each). The CDR3 sequence is 19 residues long. Germline V gene lookup returns CDR1 SQVTM and CDR2 ANQGSEA. Trimming took off 7 bases at V and 7 bases at J, with 35 bases between the two ends. The CDR3 sequence is CSAQGASGPTAHALNEQFF. In DNA form, the CDR3 reads TGCAGCGCTCAGGGGGCTAGCGGGCCTACGGCCCACGCATTGAATGAGCAGTTCTTC.

In its sample, this clone was seen once. The chain carries TRBV27 and TRBJ2-1; TRBD2 agrees at 13 bases. There are 16 residues in the CDR3. Germline trimming cut 4 bases from V and 7 bases from J; bases unmatched to any gene: 7. CDR1 and CDR2 from the germline V gene are MNHEY and SMNVEV (reference sequence). The CDR3 DNA reads TGTGCCAGCAGTTGGAGACTAGCGGGGGGAGGGAATGAGCAGTTCTTC. Its protein product is CASSWRLAGGGNEQFF.

This chain uses TRBV2 with TRBJ2-7; TRBD2 is a possible D gene (5 bases). The CDR3 totals 13 residues. Germline loops: CDR1 SNHLY, CDR2 FYNNEI. Trimming pared 7 bases from V and 6 bases from J, leaving 16 bases between. CDR3 amino acids: CASNGDYPVEQYF. DNA for the CDR3: TGTGCCAGCAACGGAGACTATCCAGTCGAGCAGTACTTC. The full variable domain, in which reference TRBV2 and TRBJ2-7 provide the parts outside the CDR3, is EPEVTQTPSHQVTQMGQEVILRCVPISNHLYFYWYRQILGQKVEFLVSFYNNEISEKSEIFDDQFSVERPDGSNFTLKIRSTKLEDSAMYFCASNGDYPVEQYFGPGTRLTVT.

V and J are TRBV5-1 and TRBJ2-2; D gene ambiguous. The germline V gene has CDR1 SGHRS and CDR2 YFSETQ. V lost 7 bases and J lost 2, with 12 bases in between. CDR3 length: 14 residues. This CDR3 is CASVETPNTGELFF. CDR3 coding DNA: TGCGCCAGCGTCGAGACTCCTAACACCGGGGAGCTGTTTTTT.

The chain uses TRBV15 and TRBJ1-5, with D tentatively TRBD1 (5 bases). V lost 2 bases and J lost 5, with 10 bases in between. Looked up from germline, CDR1 is LNHNV and CDR2 is YYDKDF (reference sequence). The CDR3 sequence is 14 residues long. CDR3 nucleotide sequence: TGTGCCACCAGCAGACAGGGCATAGATCAGCCCCAGCATTTT. Translation: CATSRQGIDQPQHF.

The rearrangement links TRBV29-1 to TRBJ1-1, with TRBD1 identical over 10 bases. V trimming: 6 bases; J trimming: 6 bases; junction bases outside the gene matches: 4. Germline V gives CDR1 SQVTM, CDR2 ANQGSEA. This CDR3 has 12 residues. CDR3 coding DNA: TGCAGCGTGACAGGGGGCTCTCCTGAAGCTTTCTTT. This encodes CSVTGGSPEAFF.

In DNA, the CDR3 is TGTGCCAGCAGTAAAACCCCGGGACTTCCGTGGGGTGAGCAGTTCTTC. It specifies CASSKTPGLPWGEQFF. J is TRBJ2-1 and V is TRBV6-2 or TRBV6-3; tentative D call: TRBD2 (6 bases). The V gene's germline CDR1 is MNHEY and CDR2 SVGEGT. CDR3 length equals 16 residues. Trimming shortened V by 5 bases and J by 9 bases, and 23 bases separated the two germline ends.

The chain has TRBV12-2 and TRBJ1-6. TRBV12-2 is shown as a pseudogene. The CDR3 consists of 18 residues. The chain's CDR3 is CASRLALGLSPENSPLHF. The CDR3 coding sequence is TGTGCAAGTCGCTTAGCGCTAGGGCTTTCCCCGGAAAATTCACCCCTCCACTTT.

The rearrangement links TRBV27 to TRBJ1-1; TRBD1 matches at 7 bases. V shed 5 bases, J shed 1 base, and the junction held 4 bases outside the gene matches. Germline-derived CDR1 and CDR2 are MNHEY and SMNVEV (reference sequence). This CDR3 has 14 amino acids. CDR3 amino acids: CASSLTGTNTEAFF. CDR3 coding DNA: TGTGCCAGCAGTCTGACAGGGACGAACACTGAAGCTTTCTTT.

This chain connects TRBV3-1 (or the pseudogene TRBV3-2) to TRBJ1-6, with a possible D match to TRBD1 (5 bases). Germline CDR1 and CDR2: LGHDT and YNNKEL (reference sequence). This CDR3 is built from 16 residues. V gave up 4 bases and J gave up 9 bases, with 19 bases separating them. The CDR3 reads CASSPGGGERRSPLHF. Here the CDR3 DNA reads TGTGCCAGCAGCCCCGGTGGGGGGGAACGTCGTTCACCCCTCCACTTT.

The chain links TRBV10-1 to TRBJ2-1; TRBD1 is a possible D gene (6 bases). The V and J ends lost 0 bases and 12 bases respectively, with 12 bases between them. The CDR3 runs 13 residues. The V gene's germline CDR1 is WNHNN and CDR2 SYGVQD (reference sequence). The CDR3 nucleotides read TGCGCCAGCAGTGAGTCGAGTGGGGGCCGGCAGTTCTTC. Encoded protein: CASSESSGGRQFF.

This chain joins TRBV3-1 (or the pseudogene TRBV3-2) and TRBJ2-1; 9 bases are a match to TRBD2. J gave up 2 bases and V 3 bases, and 2 bases lay outside the gene matches. This CDR3 has 15 residues. Germline CDR1 LGHDT, CDR2 YNNKEL (reference sequence). In DNA form, the CDR3 reads TGTGCCAGCAGCCAGGGCGGGGGGGCCTACAATGAGCAGTTCTTC. Its protein is CASSQGGGAYNEQFF.

J is TRBJ1-2 and V is TRBV3-1 (or the pseudogene TRBV3-2), with 9 bases identical to TRBD1. Losses at the gene ends were 1 base for V and 8 bases for J; bases not matched to a gene: 11. Per the germline V gene, CDR1 is LGHDT and CDR2 is YNNKEL (reference sequence). The CDR3 is made up of 16 amino acids. The CDR3 reads CASSQAFGTGSEGYTF. Here the CDR3 DNA reads TGTGCCAGCAGCCAAGCTTTCGGGACAGGGTCGGAAGGCTACACCTTC.

The gene calls are TRBV6-1 and TRBJ1-5; no firm D call. The CDR3 extends over 14 amino acids. CDR1 is MNHNS and CDR2 is SASEGT in the germline V gene. Deletions cut 1 base from V and 3 bases from J, with 7 bases between. CDR3 bases: TGTGCCAGCAGTGAAGGGATGCCCAATCAGCCCCAGCATTTT. Translated, it gives CASSEGMPNQPQHF.

The DNA of the CDR3 is TGTGCCAGCGGCAATTGGACAGAAGAGAACTATGGCTACACCTTC. This sequence encodes CASGNWTEENYGYTF. The chain links TRBV6-1 to TRBJ1-2, with D possibly TRBD1 on 6 matching bases. There are 15 residues in the CDR3. V was clipped by 8 bases and J by 2 bases, with 18 bases between them. Germline V gives CDR1 MNHNS, CDR2 SASEGT.

V gene TRBV7-2 combines with J gene TRBJ1-1, with 9 bases identical to TRBD1. CDR3 length: 15 amino acids. Per the germline V gene, CDR1 is SGHTA and CDR2 is FQGNSA. Trimming removed 3 bases from V and 3 bases from J; junction bases left unmatched: 5. In nucleotides, the CDR3 is TGTGCCAGCAGCTTGTACAGGGGGCTGGACACTGAAGCTTTCTTT. It codes for CASSLYRGLDTEAFF.